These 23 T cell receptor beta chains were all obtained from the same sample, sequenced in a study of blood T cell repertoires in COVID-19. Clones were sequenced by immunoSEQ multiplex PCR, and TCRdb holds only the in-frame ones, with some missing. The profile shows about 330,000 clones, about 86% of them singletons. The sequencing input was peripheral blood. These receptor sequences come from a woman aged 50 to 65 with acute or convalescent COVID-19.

In DNA, the CDR3 is TGTGCCAGCAGTCATCCCCGGGACAGGGCTTCAGACGGCTATGGCTACACCTTC. As protein: CASSHPRDRASDGYGYTF. The chain recombines TRBV6-6 with TRBJ1-2, with 9 bases lining up with TRBD1. Germline V lookup: CDR1 MNHNY, CDR2 SVGAGI (reference sequence). V trimming: 5 bases; J trimming: 4 bases; junction bases outside the gene matches: 17. The CDR3 is made up of 18 amino acids.

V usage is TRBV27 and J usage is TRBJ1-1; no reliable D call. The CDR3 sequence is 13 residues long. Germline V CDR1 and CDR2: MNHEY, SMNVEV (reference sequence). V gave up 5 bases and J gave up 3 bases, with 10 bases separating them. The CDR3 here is CASSPLRDTEAFF. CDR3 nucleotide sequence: TGTGCCAGCAGTCCCCTGAGGGACACTGAAGCTTTCTTT.

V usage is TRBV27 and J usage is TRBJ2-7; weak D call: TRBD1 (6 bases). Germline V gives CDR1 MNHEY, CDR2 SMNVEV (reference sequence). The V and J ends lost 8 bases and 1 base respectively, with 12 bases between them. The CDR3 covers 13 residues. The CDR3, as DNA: TGTGCCAGCTCCTATACAGGGTCCTACGAGCAGTACTTC. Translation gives CASSYTGSYEQYF.

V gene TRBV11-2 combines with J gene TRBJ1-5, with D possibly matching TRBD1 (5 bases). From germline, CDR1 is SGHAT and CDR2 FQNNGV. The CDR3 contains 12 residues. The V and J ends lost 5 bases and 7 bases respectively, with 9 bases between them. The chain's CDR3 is CASSTRQQPQHF. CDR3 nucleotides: TGTGCCAGCAGCACTCGACAGCAGCCCCAGCATTTT.

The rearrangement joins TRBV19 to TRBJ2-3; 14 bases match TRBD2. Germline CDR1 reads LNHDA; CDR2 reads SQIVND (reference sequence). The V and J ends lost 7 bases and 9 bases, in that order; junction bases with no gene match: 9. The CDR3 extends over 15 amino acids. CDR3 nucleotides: TGTGCCAGTACCACGACTAGCGGGAGGGCCGACACGCAGTATTTT. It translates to CASTTTSGRADTQYF.

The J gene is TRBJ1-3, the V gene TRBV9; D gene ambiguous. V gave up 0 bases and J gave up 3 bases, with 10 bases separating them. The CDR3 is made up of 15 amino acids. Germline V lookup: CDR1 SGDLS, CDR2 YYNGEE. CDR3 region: CASSVGSGGGNTIYF. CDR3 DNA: TGTGCCAGCAGCGTAGGGAGCGGAGGTGGAAACACCATATATTTT.

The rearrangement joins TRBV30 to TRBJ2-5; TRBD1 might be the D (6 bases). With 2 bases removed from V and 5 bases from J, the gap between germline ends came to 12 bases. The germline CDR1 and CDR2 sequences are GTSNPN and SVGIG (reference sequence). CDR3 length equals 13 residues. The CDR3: CAWSTGQSETQYF. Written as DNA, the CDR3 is TGTGCCTGGAGTACGGGACAAAGTGAGACCCAGTACTTC.

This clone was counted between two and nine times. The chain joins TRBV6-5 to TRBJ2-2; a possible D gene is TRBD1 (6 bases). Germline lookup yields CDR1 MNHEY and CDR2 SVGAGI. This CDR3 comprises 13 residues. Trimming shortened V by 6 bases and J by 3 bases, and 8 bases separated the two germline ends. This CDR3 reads CASRKGDTGELFF. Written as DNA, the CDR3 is TGTGCCAGCAGGAAGGGGGACACCGGGGAGCTGTTTTTT.

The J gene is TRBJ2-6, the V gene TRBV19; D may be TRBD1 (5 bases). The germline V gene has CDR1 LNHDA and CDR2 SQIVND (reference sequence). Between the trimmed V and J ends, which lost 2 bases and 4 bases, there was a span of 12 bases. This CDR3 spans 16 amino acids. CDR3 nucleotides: TGTGCCAGTAGTATATTGCAGGGTTCCGGGGCCAACGTCCTGACTTTC. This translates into CASSILQGSGANVLTF.

Here the CDR3 reads CASSLVPGTDTQYF. DNA of the CDR3: TGTGCCAGCAGCTTAGTGCCGGGCACAGATACGCAGTATTTT. The chain uses TRBV7-9 and TRBJ2-3; D gene uncertain. In germline, CDR1 is SEHNR, CDR2 FQNEAQ (reference sequence). CDR3 size: 14 residues. V was pared by 1 base and J by 1 base, with 6 bases between.

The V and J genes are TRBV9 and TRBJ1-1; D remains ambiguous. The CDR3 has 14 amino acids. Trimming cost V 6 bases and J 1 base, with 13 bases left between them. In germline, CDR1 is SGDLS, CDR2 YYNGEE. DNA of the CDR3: TGTGCCAGCACGTCTGGGCCCTCGAACACTGAAGCTTTCTTT. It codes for CASTSGPSNTEAFF.

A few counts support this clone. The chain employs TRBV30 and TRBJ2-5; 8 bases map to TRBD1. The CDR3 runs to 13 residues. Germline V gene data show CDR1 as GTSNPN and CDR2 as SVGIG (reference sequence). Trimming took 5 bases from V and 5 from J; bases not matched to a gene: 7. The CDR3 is CAWGRQGMETQYF. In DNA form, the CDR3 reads TGTGCCTGGGGTCGACAGGGGATGGAGACCCAGTACTTC.

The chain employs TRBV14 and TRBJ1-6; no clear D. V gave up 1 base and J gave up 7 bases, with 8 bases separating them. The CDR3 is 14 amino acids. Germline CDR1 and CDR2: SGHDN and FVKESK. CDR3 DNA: TGTGCCAGCAGCCAAGGCCACAGAAATTCACCCCTCCACTTT. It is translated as CASSQGHRNSPLHF.

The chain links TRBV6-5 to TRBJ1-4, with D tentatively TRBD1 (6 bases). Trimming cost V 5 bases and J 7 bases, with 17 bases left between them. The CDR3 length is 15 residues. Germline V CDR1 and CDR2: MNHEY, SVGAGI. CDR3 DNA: TGTGCCAGCAGTCCACTAGGGCAGGGGTTTGAAAAACTGTTTTTT. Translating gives CASSPLGQGFEKLFF.

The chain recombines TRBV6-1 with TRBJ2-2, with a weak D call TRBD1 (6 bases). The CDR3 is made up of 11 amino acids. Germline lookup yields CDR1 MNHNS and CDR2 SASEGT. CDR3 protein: CVARGAGELFF. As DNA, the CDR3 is TGTGTCGCCAGGGGAGCCGGGGAGCTGTTTTTT.

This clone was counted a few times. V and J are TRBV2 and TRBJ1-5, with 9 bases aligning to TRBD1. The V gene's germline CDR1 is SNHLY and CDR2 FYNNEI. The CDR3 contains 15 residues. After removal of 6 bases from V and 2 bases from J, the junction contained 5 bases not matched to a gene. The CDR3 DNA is TGTGCCAGCAGGCCGGACAGGGGAGGCAATCAGCCCCAGCATTTT. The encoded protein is CASRPDRGGNQPQHF.

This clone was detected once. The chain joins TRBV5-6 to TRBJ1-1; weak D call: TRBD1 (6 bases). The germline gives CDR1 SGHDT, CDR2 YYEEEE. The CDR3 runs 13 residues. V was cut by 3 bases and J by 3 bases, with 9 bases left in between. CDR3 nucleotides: TGTGCCAGCAGCTGGGGGCCGCACACTGAAGCTTTCTTT. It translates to CASSWGPHTEAFF.

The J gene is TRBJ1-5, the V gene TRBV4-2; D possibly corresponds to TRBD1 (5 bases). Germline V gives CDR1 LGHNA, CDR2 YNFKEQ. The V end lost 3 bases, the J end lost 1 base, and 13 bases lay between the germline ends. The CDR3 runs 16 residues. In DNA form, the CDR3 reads TGTGCCAGCAGCCAGACCGTCGGGGGAAGCAATCAGCCCCAGCATTTT. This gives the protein CASSQTVGGSNQPQHF.

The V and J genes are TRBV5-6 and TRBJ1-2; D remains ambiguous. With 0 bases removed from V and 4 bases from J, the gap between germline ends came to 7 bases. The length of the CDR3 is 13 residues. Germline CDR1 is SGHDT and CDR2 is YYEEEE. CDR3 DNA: TGTGCCAGCAGCTTGGAGAGGAGCTATGGCTACACCTTC. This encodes CASSLERSYGYTF.

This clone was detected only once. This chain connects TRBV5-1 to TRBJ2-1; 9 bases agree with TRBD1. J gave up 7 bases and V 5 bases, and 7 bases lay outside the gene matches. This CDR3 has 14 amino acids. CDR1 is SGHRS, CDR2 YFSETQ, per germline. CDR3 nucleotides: TGCGCCAGCAGATCGACAGGGGGAGTAAATGAGCAGTTCTTC. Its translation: CASRSTGGVNEQFF.

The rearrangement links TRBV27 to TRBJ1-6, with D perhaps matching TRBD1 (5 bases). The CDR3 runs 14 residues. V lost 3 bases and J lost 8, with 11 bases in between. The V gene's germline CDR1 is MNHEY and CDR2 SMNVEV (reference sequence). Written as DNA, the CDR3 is TGTGCCAGCAGTTTCTCTACCAGGGATTCACCCCTCCACTTT. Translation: CASSFSTRDSPLHF.

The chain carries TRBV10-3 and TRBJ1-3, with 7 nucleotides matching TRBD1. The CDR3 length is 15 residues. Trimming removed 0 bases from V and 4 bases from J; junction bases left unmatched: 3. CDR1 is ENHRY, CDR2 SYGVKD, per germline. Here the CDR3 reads CAISESGGGGNTIYF. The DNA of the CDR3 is TGTGCCATCAGTGAGTCCGGAGGGGGCGGAAACACCATATATTTT.

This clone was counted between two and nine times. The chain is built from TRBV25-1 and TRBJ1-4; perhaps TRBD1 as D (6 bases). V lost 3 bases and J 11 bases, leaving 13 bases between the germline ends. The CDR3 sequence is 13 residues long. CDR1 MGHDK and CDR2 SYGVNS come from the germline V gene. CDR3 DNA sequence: TGTGCCAGCAGTGACCTACAGGGACCTAAACTGTTTTTT. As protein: CASSDLQGPKLFF.